This T cell receptor (beta chain) was obtained from a study of shared clonotypes between healthy human individuals. Trimming at V came to 1 base and at J to 4 bases, leaving 4 bases not matched to a gene. Germline CDR1 is SEHNR and CDR2 is FQNEAQ (reference sequence). The CDR3 spans 17 residues. Naive-designated CD8 cells lacked CD45RO, were positively enriched for CCR7, and omitted terminally differentiated effector memory CD45RA+ cells. Healthy HIV-negative adults without recent acute infections or vaccinations served as donors. In the case of this clone: Its specificity is unknown.

Whole-study findings and limits: Donors were few, which limited the genetic and exposure-history diversity represented. Rarefaction curves obtained for sorted subsets showed sequencing incomplete despite large depth.

The data were produced by immunoSEQ multiplex PCR, yet TCRdb's version contains in-frame clones alone and is incomplete. The data show around 2,100,000 clones, with over 85% seen just once and approximately 1% held by the top ten. This TCR was sampled from a man aged 18 to 29 in good health. Material: naive CD8+ T cells sorted from blood. The chain couples TRBV7-9 to TRBJ2-2, with 12 bases matching TRBD1. The CDR3 nucleotides read TGTGCCAGCAGCTTAGTTCCGGGACAGGGGGCCACCGGGGAGCTGTTTTTT. This translates into CASSLVPGQGATGELFF. Full variable domain (outside the CDR3, taken from reference TRBV7-9 and TRBJ2-2): DTGVSQNPRHKITKRGQNVTFRCDPISEHNRLYWYRQTLGQGPEFLTYFQNEAQLEKSRLLSDRFSAERPKGSFSTLEIQRTEQGDSAMYLCASSLVPGQGATGELFFGEGSRLTVL.